Listed below are T cell receptor beta chains from one sample, sequenced in a study of cytomegalovirus exposure and HLA in healthy donors. Generated by immunoSEQ multiplex PCR, the TCRdb table keeps only in-frame clones and is missing some. The repertoire holds 140,000 or so clones, almost 85% seen once, with roughly 10% in the top ten. Material for sequencing was PBMCs. These receptors all stem from an older woman in good health and CMV-seropositive. The CDR3 runs from the conserved cysteine through the conserved F or W. A D gene is named only where the DNA matches it firmly. Size tells how often a clone was seen (once, few, many) or the class of an expanded clone, and some rows leave it out.

abundance	d_gene	v_gene	j_gene	CDR3nt	CDR3aa
once	TRBD2	TRBV7-2	TRBJ2-5	TGTGCCAGCAGCGCCGGACTAGCGGGAGGACCGATGTACCAAGAGACCCAGTACTTC	CASSAGLAGGPMYQETQYF
-	-	TRBV7-3	TRBJ2-1	TGTGCCAGCAGCTTAGGGTCTAGTTTCGGTGAGCAGTTCTTC	CASSLGSSFGEQFF
few	-	TRBV11-1	TRBJ1-3	TGTGCCAGCAGCGATGGACTGCTCTCTGGAAACACCATATATTTT	CASSDGLLSGNTIYF
-	-	TRBV29-1	TRBJ2-1	TGCAGCGTTGGCGGGCCTGAGCAGTTCTTC	CSVGGPEQFF
-	TRBD1	TRBV29-1	TRBJ2-7	TGCAGCGTTATCCGAGCGACAGGGGAAACCTACGAGCAGTACTTC	CSVIRATGETYEQYF
-	-	TRBV5-1	TRBJ2-7	TGCGCCAGCAGCCCGCCTGACAGGATGTCCTACGAGCAGTACTTC	CASSPPDRMSYEQYF
-	-	TRBV18	TRBJ1-5	TGTGCCAGCTCCCCAGGGCGTCAGCCCCAGCATTTT	CASSPGRQPQHF
-	-	TRBV7-9	TRBJ1-1	TGTGCCAGCAGCCCCGTACGGGGGGGAGCTTTCTTT	CASSPVRGGAFF
once	TRBD1	TRBV19	TRBJ2-7	TGTGCCAGTAGCCTCGGACAGGGCTACGAGCAGTACTTC	CASSLGQGYEQYF
once	TRBD2	TRBV11-3	TRBJ2-5	TGTGCCAGCAGCTTAGGGGCTTGGAGCGGGAGGGACGAGACCCAGTACTTC	CASSLGAWSGRDETQYF
once	-	TRBV1	TRBJ2-1	TGCACCAGCAGCCAGAGAAACAATGAGCAGTTCTTC	CTSSQRNNEQFF
-	-	TRBV4-3	TRBJ1-4	TGCGCCAGCAGCCAGACCCCCGGGGGAACTAATGAAAAACTGTTTTTT	CASSQTPGGTNEKLFF
-	TRBD2	TRBV4-1	TRBJ2-1	TGCGCCAGCAGCCCTGCCGGGACTAGCGGGAGCCTGAACAATGAGCAGTTCTTC	CASSPAGTSGSLNNEQFF
-	-	TRBV5-6	TRBJ1-2	TGTGCCAGCAGCTTGGCTTTGGGCAGGGGCTATGGCTACACCTTC	CASSLALGRGYGYTF
-	-	TRBV28	TRBJ1-5	TGTGCCAGCAGTTTGGGCACAGGGTCCCAGCCCCAGCATTTT	CASSLGTGSQPQHF
-	TRBD2	TRBV10-2	TRBJ2-1	TGCGCCAGCTGGGCCGTGAGACTAGCGGGGCATGAGCAGTTCTTC	CASWAVRLAGHEQFF